This passage covers 22 T cell receptor beta chains from one sample sequenced in a study of blood T cell repertoires in COVID-19. Clones were sequenced by immunoSEQ multiplex PCR, and TCRdb holds only the in-frame ones, with some missing. Of about 120,000 clones listed, roughly nine tenths were seen once; the top ten hold 9.5% to 12%. Material for sequencing was peripheral blood. All receptors come from a woman in her 70s with COVID-19, enrolled during active disease.

This chain connects TRBV20-1 to TRBJ1-2, with D hard to call. The V gene's germline CDR1 is DFQATT and CDR2 SNEGSKA (reference sequence). The germline V and J ends were trimmed by 4 bases and 4 bases, with 7 bases remaining between them. This CDR3 spans 11 amino acids. The CDR3 nucleotides are TGCAGTGCTAAGAAGAGCTATGGCTACACCTTC. It is translated as CSAKKSYGYTF.

This clone was seen just once. V and J are TRBV6-1 and TRBJ1-5; 9 nucleotides agree with TRBD1. Germline assignment: CDR1 MNHNS and CDR2 SASEGT. The CDR3 is made up of 14 amino acids. Trimming took 2 bases from V and 6 from J; bases not matched to a gene: 2. The CDR3 sequence is CASSEYRGRQPQHF. The CDR3 bases are TGTGCCAGCAGTGAATACAGGGGGCGTCAGCCCCAGCATTTT.

J is TRBJ2-3 and V is TRBV5-6; D is possibly TRBD2 (6 bases). The length of the CDR3 is 15 residues. Germline-derived CDR1 and CDR2 are SGHDT and YYEEEE. V shed 4 bases and J shed 2 bases, with 14 bases lying between them. The CDR3 sequence: CASSTGRGDTDTQYF. In DNA, the CDR3 is TGTGCCAGCAGCACCGGACGCGGGGACACAGATACGCAGTATTTT. Variable domain in full (rest from reference TRBV5-6 and TRBJ2-3): DAGVTQSPTHLIKTRGQQVTLRCSPKSGHDTVSWYQQALGQGPQFIFQYYEEEERQRGNFPDRFSGHQFPNYSSELNVNALLLGDSALYLCASSTGRGDTDTQYFGPGTRLTVL.

This chain joins TRBV16 and TRBJ2-3, with D possibly being TRBD1 (5 bases). The CDR3 extends over 17 amino acids. Looked up from germline, CDR1 is KGHSY and CDR2 is FQNENV. The V and J ends lost 1 base and 7 bases respectively, with 21 bases between them. CDR3 DNA sequence: TGTGCCAGCAGCCAATATGTCCCCGATACAGGAAAAAATACGCAGTATTTT. Its translation: CASSQYVPDTGKNTQYF.

The chain uses TRBV7-9 and TRBJ2-1, with D possibly TRBD1 on 7 matching bases. V shed 1 base and J shed 1 base, with 14 bases lying between them. CDR3 length: 17 amino acids. Germline CDR1 reads SEHNR; CDR2 reads FQNEAQ (reference sequence). The CDR3 DNA reads as TGTGCCAGCAGCTTAGGATATGCAGGGGGGTCCTACAATGAGCAGTTCTTC. Its translation: CASSLGYAGGSYNEQFF.

This clone was seen once. This chain links TRBV7-8 with TRBJ2-3; 14 nucleotides align to TRBD2. Germline V CDR1 and CDR2: SGHVS, FQNEAQ. This CDR3 comprises 18 residues. V was pared by 0 bases and J by 5 bases, with 7 bases of the junction left unmatched. CDR3: CASSLAGLAGGRKDTQYF. DNA of the CDR3: TGTGCCAGCAGCTTAGCCGGACTAGCGGGGGGCCGCAAAGATACGCAGTATTTT.

V usage is TRBV5-1 and J usage is TRBJ2-5, with 7 bases fitting TRBD2. The ends lost 2 bases at V and 5 bases at J; junction bases unmatched: 6. The CDR3 runs to 14 residues. CDR1 is SGHRS and CDR2 is YFSETQ in the germline V gene. CDR3: CASSFGLGGETQYF. The CDR3 DNA follows: TGCGCCAGCAGCTTCGGGCTGGGGGGGGAGACCCAGTACTTC. Combining the CDR3 with reference TRBV5-1 and TRBJ2-5 gives the whole variable domain KAGVTQTPRYLIKTRGQQVTLSCSPISGHRSVSWYQQTPGQGLQFLFEYFSETQRNKGNFPGRFSGRQFSNSRSEMNVSTLELGDSALYLCASSFGLGGETQYFGPGTRLLVL.

The chain employs TRBV29-1 and TRBJ1-2, with 11 bases identical to TRBD1. The V and J ends lost 1 base and 6 bases, in that order; junction bases with no gene match: 7. The CDR3 is 15 amino acids. Germline values: CDR1 SQVTM, CDR2 ANQGSEA. The CDR3 is CSVEVRDRGYHGYTF. DNA for the CDR3: TGCAGCGTTGAAGTTCGGGACAGGGGGTACCATGGCTACACCTTC.

This clone was detected a few times. J is TRBJ2-7 and V is TRBV6-2 or TRBV6-3; 7 nucleotides match TRBD1. Trimming removed 0 bases from V and 3 bases from J; junction bases left unmatched: 2. The CDR3 is 14 residues long. Looked up from germline, CDR1 is MNHEY and CDR2 is SVGEGT. CDR3 nucleotides: TGTGCCAGCAGTTACTCGGGACAGAACTACGAGCAGTACTTC. As protein: CASSYSGQNYEQYF.

This rearrangement joins TRBV2 to TRBJ1-4, with a possible D match to TRBD1 (5 bases). The V end lost 5 bases, the J end lost 7 bases, and 11 bases lay between the germline ends. This CDR3 has 13 residues. Germline CDR1 is SNHLY and CDR2 is FYNNEI. The CDR3 reads CASSKGAREKLFF. As DNA, the CDR3 is TGTGCCAGCAGTAAAGGGGCACGTGAAAAACTGTTTTTT.

This clone was counted a few times. The rearrangement joins TRBV18 to TRBJ2-7, with D perhaps TRBD2 (5 bases). In germline, CDR1 is KGHSH, CDR2 LQKENI. This CDR3 comprises 14 residues. Trimming removed 3 bases from V and 0 bases from J, with 9 bases in between. The CDR3 region has the DNA TGTGCCAGCTCACCCGGACTGCTCTCCTACGAGCAGTACTTC. Encoded protein: CASSPGLLSYEQYF.

This clone was observed a single time. CDR3 DNA sequence: TGCGCCAGCAGCCAACGTCCCGGGACAGGACCCTACGAGCAGTACTTC. This gives the protein CASSQRPGTGPYEQYF. The gene calls are TRBV4-1 and TRBJ2-7; 8 bases line up with TRBD1. The J segment lost 2 bases and the V segment lost 2 bases, leaving 8 bases of the junction unmatched. Germline V lookup: CDR1 MGHRA, CDR2 YSYEKL. The CDR3 covers 16 residues.

The chain recombines TRBV28 with TRBJ1-5; D possibly corresponds to TRBD1 (5 bases). V was trimmed by 6 bases and J by 3 bases, leaving 21 bases between them. This CDR3 region has 17 residues. The V gene's germline CDR1 is MDHEN and CDR2 SYDVKM. The CDR3 bases are TGTGCCAGCAGGGACCTCGGGGGAGGGAGGCACAATCAGCCCCAGCATTTT. Translated, it gives CASRDLGGGRHNQPQHF.

The chain couples TRBV29-1 to TRBJ1-1, with a weak D call TRBD1 (5 bases). CDR3 size: 11 residues. With 7 bases removed from V and 2 bases from J, the gap between germline ends came to 8 bases. Germline values: CDR1 SQVTM, CDR2 ANQGSEA. CDR3 loop: CSATVNTEAFF. The CDR3 region has the DNA TGCAGCGCGACAGTAAACACTGAAGCTTTCTTT.

This clone was seen once. The CDR3 DNA reads TGTGCCAGCAGCTTGGCGTCAGGGACTGCTCCACCCCTCCACTTT. This encodes CASSLASGTAPPLHF. The rearrangement uses TRBV5-5 and TRBJ1-6; possible D gene TRBD1, 5 bases. The germline V gene encodes CDR1 SGHKS and CDR2 YYEKEE (reference sequence). V lost 0 bases and J lost 11, with 15 bases in between. The CDR3 length is 15 residues.

The chain couples TRBV6-5 to TRBJ1-5, with TRBD1 matching over 7 bases. The ends lost 6 bases at V and 6 bases at J; junction bases unmatched: 11. The germline CDR1 and CDR2 sequences are MNHEY and SVGAGI. This CDR3 is built from 15 residues. CDR3 in amino acids: CASSFSTGVGQPQHF. The CDR3 DNA reads TGTGCCAGCAGCTTCTCCACAGGGGTCGGTCAGCCCCAGCATTTT.

The sample holds a few counts of this clone. V usage is TRBV5-5 and J usage is TRBJ1-5, with D unclear. V was shortened by 1 base and J by 2 bases, with 13 bases between the two germline ends. CDR1 and CDR2 (germline): SGHKS, YYEKEE (reference sequence). The CDR3 is 16 amino acids. The CDR3 loop is CASSLNGVGGNQPQHF. The CDR3, as DNA: TGTGCCAGCAGCTTGAACGGGGTTGGGGGCAATCAGCCCCAGCATTTT.

V gene TRBV2 combines with J gene TRBJ2-7; TRBD1 agrees at 7 bases. The V gene's germline CDR1 is SNHLY and CDR2 FYNNEI. The J segment lost 3 bases and the V segment lost 5 bases, leaving 13 bases of the junction unmatched. CDR3 length: 16 residues. As DNA, the CDR3 is TGTGCCAGCAGTTATCTTAGGGGACAGCAGTTCTACGAGCAGTACTTC. This translates into CASSYLRGQQFYEQYF.

The V call is TRBV30, the J call TRBJ1-5; D unclear. With 5 bases removed from V and 0 bases from J, the gap between germline ends came to 5 bases. The CDR3 spans 12 residues. Germline CDR1 GTSNPN, CDR2 SVGIG (reference sequence). CDR3 sequence (DNA): TGTGCCTGGGGTCATAGCAATCAGCCCCAGCATTTT. Amino acid sequence: CAWGHSNQPQHF.

This CDR3 is CASSQRGAGDTQYF. DNA of the CDR3: TGTGCCAGCAGTCAGAGAGGGGCGGGGGATACGCAGTATTTT. The chain has TRBV7-3 and TRBJ2-3, with D maybe TRBD2 (6 bases). The CDR3 is 14 residues long. Germline CDR1 reads SGHTA; CDR2 reads FQGTGA. The germline V and J ends were trimmed by 6 bases and 6 bases, with 16 bases remaining between them.

This clone was picked up one time. The V and J genes are TRBV11-2 and TRBJ2-7; a possible D gene is TRBD1 (5 bases). The CDR3 covers 15 residues. V lost 5 bases and J lost 5, with 19 bases in between. Germline CDR1 SGHAT, CDR2 FQNNGV. The chain's CDR3 is CASSQVWAGSHEQYF. CDR3 DNA: TGTGCCAGCAGCCAGGTTTGGGCAGGGTCTCACGAGCAGTACTTC.

This clone was seen a few times. V and J are TRBV5-1 and TRBJ1-2; tentatively, D is TRBD1 (5 bases). Between the trimmed V and J ends, which lost 0 bases and 4 bases, there was a span of 13 bases. The CDR3 length is 15 residues. The germline V gene encodes CDR1 SGHRS and CDR2 YFSETQ. The CDR3 DNA sequence: TGCGCCAGCAGCTTGGACCCAAGACAGTCCTATGGCTACACCTTC. Its translation: CASSLDPRQSYGYTF.